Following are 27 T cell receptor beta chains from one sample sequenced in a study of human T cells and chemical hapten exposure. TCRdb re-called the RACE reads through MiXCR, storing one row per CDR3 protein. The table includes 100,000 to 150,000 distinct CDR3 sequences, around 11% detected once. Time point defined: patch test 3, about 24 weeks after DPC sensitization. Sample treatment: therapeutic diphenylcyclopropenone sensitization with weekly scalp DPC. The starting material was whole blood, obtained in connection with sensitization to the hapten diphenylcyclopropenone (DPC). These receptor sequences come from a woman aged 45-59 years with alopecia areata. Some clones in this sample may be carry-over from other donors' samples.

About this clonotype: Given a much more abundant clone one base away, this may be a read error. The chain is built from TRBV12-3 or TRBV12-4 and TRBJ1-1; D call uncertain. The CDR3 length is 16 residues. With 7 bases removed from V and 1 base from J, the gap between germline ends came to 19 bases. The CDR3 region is CASILLMGRRNTEAFF. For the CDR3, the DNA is TGTGCCAGCATCCTATTAATGGGCAGGAGGAACACTGAAGCTTTCTTT.

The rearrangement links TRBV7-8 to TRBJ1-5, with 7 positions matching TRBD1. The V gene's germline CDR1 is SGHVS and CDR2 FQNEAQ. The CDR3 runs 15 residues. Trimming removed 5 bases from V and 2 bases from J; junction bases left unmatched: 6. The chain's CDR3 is CASSTSGGGNQPQHF. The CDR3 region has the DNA TGTGCCAGCAGCACATCAGGGGGGGGCAATCAGCCCCAGCATTTT.

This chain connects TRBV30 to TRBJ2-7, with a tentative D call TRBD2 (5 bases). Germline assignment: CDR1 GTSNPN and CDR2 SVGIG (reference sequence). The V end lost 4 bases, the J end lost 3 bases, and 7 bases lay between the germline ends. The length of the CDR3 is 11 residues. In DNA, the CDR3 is TGTGCCTGGAAACGGGACTACGAGCAGTACTTC. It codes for CAWKRDYEQYF. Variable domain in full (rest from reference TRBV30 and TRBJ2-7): SQTIHQWPATLVQPVGSPLSLECTVEGTSNPNLYWYRQAAGRGLQLLFYSVGIGQISSEVPQNLSASRPQDRQFILSSKKLLLSDSGFYLCAWKRDYEQYFGPGTRLTVT.

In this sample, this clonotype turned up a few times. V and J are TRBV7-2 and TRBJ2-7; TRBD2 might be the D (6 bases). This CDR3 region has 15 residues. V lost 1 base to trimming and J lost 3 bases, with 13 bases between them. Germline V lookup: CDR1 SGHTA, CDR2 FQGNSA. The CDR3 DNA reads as TGTGCCAGCAGCTTAGTCCGGACTACCGGCTACGAGCAGTACTTC. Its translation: CASSLVRTTGYEQYF. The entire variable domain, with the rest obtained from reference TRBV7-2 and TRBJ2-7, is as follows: GAGVSQSPSNKVTEKGKDVELRCDPISGHTALYWYRQSLGQGLEFLIYFQGNSAPDKSGLPSDRFSAERTGGSVSTLTIQRTQQEDSAVYLCASSLVRTTGYEQYFGPGTRLTVT.

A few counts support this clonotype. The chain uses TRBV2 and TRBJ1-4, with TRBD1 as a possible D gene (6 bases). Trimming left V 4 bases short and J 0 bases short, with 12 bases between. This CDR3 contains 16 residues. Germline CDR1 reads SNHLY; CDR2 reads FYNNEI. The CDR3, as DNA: TGTGCCAGCAGTGTACAGGGAGGAACAACTAATGAAAAACTGTTTTTT. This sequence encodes CASSVQGGTTNEKLFF. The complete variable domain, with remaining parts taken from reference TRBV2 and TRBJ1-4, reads EPEVTQTPSHQVTQMGQEVILRCVPISNHLYFYWYRQILGQKVEFLVSFYNNEISEKSEIFDDQFSVERPDGSNFTLKIRSTKLEDSAMYFCASSVQGGTTNEKLFFGSGTQLSVL.

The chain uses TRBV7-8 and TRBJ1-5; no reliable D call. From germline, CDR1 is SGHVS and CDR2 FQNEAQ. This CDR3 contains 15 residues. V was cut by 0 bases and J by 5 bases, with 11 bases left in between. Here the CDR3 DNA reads TGTGCCAGCAGCTTAGCTCCGGTCAATTATCAGCCCCAGCATTTT. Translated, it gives CASSLAPVNYQPQHF.

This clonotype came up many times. CDR3 sequence reads: CASSRDTGGWTDTQYF. The CDR3 region has the DNA TGTGCCAGCAGCCGTGACACGGGGGGGTGGACAGATACGCAGTATTTT. This sequence joins TRBV7-8 and TRBJ2-3; 8 bases match TRBD2. After removal of 5 bases from V and 3 bases from J, the junction contained 10 bases not matched to a gene. Germline V CDR1 and CDR2: SGHVS, FQNEAQ. The CDR3 covers 16 residues.

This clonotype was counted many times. CDR3 region: CASSLGQALVETQYF. The CDR3 DNA sequence: TGTGCCAGCAGTTTGGGACAGGCATTGGTGGAGACCCAGTACTTC. V usage is TRBV28 and J usage is TRBJ2-5, with 8 bases fitting TRBD1. Germline CDR1 is MDHEN and CDR2 is SYDVKM. The trim removed 3 bases at V and 5 bases at J, leaving 8 bases unmatched. The CDR3 length is 15 residues.

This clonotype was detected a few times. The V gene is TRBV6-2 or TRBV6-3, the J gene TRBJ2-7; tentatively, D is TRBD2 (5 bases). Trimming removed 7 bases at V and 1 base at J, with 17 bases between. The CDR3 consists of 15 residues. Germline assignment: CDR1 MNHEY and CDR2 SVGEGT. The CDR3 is CASTPPEAPSYEQYF. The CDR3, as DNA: TGTGCCAGCACCCCTCCGGAGGCCCCGTCCTACGAGCAGTACTTC.

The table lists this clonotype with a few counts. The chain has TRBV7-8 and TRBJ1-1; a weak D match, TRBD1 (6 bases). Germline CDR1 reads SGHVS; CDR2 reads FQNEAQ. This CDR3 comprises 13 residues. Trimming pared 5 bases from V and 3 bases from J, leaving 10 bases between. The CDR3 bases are TGTGCCAGCAGCGCCGACAGGCACACTGAAGCTTTCTTT. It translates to CASSADRHTEAFF. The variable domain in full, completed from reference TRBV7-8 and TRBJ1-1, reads GAGVSQSPRYKVAKRGQDVALRCDPISGHVSLFWYQQALGQGPEFLTYFQNEAQLDKSGLPSDRFFAERPEGSVSTLKIQRTQQEDSAVYLCASSADRHTEAFFGQGTRLTVV.

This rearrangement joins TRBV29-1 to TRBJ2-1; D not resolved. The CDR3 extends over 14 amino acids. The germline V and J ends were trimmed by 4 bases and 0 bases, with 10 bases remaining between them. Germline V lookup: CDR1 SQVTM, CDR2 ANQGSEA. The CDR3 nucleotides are TGCAGCGTTGTGGGCATAATCTCCTACAATGAGCAGTTCTTC. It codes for CSVVGIISYNEQFF.

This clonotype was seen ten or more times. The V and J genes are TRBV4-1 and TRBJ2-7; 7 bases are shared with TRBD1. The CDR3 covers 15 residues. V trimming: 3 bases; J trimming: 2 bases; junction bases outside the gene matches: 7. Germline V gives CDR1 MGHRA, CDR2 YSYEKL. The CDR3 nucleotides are TGCGCCAGCAGCCAGCCGGGACAGACCACCTACGAGCAGTACTTC. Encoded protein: CASSQPGQTTYEQYF.

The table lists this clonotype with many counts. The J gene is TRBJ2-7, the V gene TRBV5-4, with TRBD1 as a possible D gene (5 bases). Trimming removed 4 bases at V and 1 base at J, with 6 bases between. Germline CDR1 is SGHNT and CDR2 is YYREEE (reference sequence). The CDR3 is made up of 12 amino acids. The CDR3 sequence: CASSQGSYEQYF. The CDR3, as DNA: TGTGCCAGCAGCCAGGGATCCTACGAGCAGTACTTC.

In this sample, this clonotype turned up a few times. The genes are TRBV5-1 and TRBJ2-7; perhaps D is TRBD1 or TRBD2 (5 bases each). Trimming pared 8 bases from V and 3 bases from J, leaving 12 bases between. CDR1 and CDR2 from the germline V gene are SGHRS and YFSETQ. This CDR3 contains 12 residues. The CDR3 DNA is TGCGCCAGTTGGGGACCCGGCTACGAGCAGTACTTC. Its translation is CASWGPGYEQYF.

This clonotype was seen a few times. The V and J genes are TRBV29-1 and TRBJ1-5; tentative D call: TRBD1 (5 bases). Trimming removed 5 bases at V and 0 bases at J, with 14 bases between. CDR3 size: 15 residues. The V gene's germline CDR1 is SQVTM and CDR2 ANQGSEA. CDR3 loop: CSVWGGRGSNQPQHF. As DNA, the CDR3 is TGCAGCGTTTGGGGGGGACGGGGTAGCAATCAGCCCCAGCATTTT.

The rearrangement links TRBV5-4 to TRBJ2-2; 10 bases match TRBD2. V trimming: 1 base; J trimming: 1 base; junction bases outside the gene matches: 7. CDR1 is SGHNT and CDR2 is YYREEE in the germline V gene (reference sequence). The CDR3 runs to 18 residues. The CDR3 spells CASSLMVLAGVNTGELFF. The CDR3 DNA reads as TGTGCCAGCAGCTTGATGGTTCTAGCGGGGGTGAACACCGGGGAGCTGTTTTTT.

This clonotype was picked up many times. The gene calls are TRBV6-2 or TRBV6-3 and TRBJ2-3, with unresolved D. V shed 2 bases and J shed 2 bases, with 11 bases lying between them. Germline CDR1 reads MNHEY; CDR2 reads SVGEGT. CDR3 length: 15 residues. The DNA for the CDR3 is TGTGCCAGCAGTTACCGCGGAAGGACCACAGATACGCAGTATTTT. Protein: CASSYRGRTTDTQYF.

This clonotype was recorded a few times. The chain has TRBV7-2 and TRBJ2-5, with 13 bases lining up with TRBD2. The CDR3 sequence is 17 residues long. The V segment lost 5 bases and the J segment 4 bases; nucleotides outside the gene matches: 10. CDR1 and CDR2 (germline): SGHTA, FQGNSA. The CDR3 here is CASSPRLAGGGGETQYF. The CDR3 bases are TGTGCCAGCAGCCCAAGACTAGCGGGAGGTGGAGGAGAGACCCAGTACTTC.

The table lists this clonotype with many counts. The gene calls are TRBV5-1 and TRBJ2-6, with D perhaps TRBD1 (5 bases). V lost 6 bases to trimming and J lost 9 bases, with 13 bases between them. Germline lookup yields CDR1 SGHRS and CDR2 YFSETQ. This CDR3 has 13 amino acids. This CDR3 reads CASTPGQVNVLTF. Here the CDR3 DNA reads TGCGCCAGCACCCCCGGACAAGTCAACGTCCTGACTTTC.

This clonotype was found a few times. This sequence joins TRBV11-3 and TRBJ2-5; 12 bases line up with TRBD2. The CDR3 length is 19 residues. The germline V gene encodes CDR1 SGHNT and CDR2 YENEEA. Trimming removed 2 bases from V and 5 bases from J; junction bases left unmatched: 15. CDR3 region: CASSLFASGRAPSGETQYF. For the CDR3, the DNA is TGTGCCAGCAGCTTATTCGCTAGCGGGAGGGCCCCGAGTGGTGAGACCCAGTACTTC.

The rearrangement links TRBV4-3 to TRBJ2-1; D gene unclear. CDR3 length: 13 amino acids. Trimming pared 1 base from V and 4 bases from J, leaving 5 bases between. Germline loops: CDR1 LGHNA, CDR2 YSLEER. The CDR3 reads CASSQARYNEQFF. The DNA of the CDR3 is TGCGCCAGCAGCCAAGCACGGTACAATGAGCAGTTCTTC.

The CDR3 is CASSLGDTNYEQYF. Written as DNA, the CDR3 is TGTGCCAGCAGTTTGGGGGACACCAACTACGAGCAGTACTTC. The chain joins TRBV6-2 or TRBV6-3 to TRBJ2-7, with a weak D call TRBD1 (6 bases). Between the trimmed V and J ends, which lost 4 bases and 3 bases, there was a span of 13 bases. Germline V lookup: CDR1 MNHEY, CDR2 SVGEGT. The CDR3 is 14 residues long.

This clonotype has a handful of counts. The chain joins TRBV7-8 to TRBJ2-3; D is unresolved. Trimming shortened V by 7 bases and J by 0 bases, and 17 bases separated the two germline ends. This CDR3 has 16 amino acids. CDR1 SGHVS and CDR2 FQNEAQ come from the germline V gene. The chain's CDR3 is CASKTKRGASTDTQYF. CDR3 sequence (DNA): TGTGCCAGCAAAACCAAGCGCGGAGCCAGCACAGATACGCAGTATTTT.

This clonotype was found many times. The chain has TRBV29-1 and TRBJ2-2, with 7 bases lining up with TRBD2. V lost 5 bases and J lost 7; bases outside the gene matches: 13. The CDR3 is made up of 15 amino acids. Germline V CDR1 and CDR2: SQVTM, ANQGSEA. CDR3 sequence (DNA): TGCAGCGTTTCTTTCGCGGGAGTTGGGGTCGGGGAGCTGTTTTTT. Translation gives CSVSFAGVGVGELFF.

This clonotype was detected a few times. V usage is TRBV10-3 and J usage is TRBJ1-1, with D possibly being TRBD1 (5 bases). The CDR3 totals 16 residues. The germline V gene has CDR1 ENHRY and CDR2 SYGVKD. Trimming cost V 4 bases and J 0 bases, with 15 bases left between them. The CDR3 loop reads CAISATAAIMNTEAFF. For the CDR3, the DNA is TGTGCCATCAGTGCGACAGCGGCCATCATGAACACTGAAGCTTTCTTT.

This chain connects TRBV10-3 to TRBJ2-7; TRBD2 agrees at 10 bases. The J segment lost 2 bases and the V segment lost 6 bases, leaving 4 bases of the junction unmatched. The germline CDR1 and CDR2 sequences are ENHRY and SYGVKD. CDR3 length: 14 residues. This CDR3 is CAIRVSGRAYEQYF. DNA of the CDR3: TGTGCCATCAGGGTCAGCGGGAGGGCCTACGAGCAGTACTTC.

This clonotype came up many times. CDR3 nucleotide sequence: TGCAGCGTCCCCAGGTACAATGAGCAGTTCTTC. Amino acids: CSVPRYNEQFF. The chain carries TRBV29-1 and TRBJ2-1; D not certain. Germline V gene lookup returns CDR1 SQVTM and CDR2 ANQGSEA. CDR3 length: 11 residues. V was pared by 6 bases and J by 4 bases, with 7 bases between.